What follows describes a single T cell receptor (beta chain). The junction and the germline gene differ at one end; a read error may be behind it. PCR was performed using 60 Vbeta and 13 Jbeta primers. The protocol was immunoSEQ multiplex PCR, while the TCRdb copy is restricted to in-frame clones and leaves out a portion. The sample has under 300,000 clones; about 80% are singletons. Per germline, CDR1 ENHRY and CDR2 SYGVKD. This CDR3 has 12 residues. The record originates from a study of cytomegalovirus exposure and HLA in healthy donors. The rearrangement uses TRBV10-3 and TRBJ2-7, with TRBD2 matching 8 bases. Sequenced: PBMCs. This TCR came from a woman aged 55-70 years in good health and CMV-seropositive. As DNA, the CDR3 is TGTGCCATCAGTAATAGCGGGACGTCCCTGAACTTC. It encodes CAISNSGTSLNF.